This T cell receptor beta chain came from a study of shared clonotypes between healthy human individuals. CDR3 length: 16 amino acids. The V gene's germline CDR1 is SGHTA and CDR2 FQGTGA. The ends lost 3 bases at V and 2 bases at J; junction bases unmatched: 6. Execution of the assay was at deep level. The assay was immunoSEQ multiplex PCR, and TCRdb's table has in-frame clones only and misses some. The repertoire holds 900,000 to 1,200,000 clones, with about four fifths as singletons. Healthy and HIV-negative, the adult donors had no recent acute infections or vaccinations. The V call is TRBV7-3, the J call TRBJ2-2; TRBD1 agrees at 7 bases. The source of this sequence is a man between 18 and 29 years old in good health. Some clones in this sample may be carry-over from other donors' samples. Material for sequencing was memory CD4+ T cells from PBMCs. Subset here: CD45RA-negative fraction. DNA of the CDR3: TGTGCCAGCAGCTTCCGACCAGGGGGAAACACCGGGGAGCTGTTTTTT. This encodes CASSFRPGGNTGELFF.